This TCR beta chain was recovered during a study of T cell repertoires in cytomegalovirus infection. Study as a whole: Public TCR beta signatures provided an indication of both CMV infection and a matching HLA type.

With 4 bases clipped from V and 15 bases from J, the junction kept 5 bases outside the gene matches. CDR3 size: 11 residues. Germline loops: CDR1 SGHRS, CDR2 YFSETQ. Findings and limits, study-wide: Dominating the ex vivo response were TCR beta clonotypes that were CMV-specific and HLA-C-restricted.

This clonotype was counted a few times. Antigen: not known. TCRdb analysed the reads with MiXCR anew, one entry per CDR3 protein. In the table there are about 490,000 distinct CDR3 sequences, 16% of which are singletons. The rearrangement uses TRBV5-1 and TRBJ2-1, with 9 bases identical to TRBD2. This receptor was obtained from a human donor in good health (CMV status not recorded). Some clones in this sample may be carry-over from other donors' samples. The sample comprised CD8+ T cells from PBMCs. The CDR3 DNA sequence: TGCGCCAGCAGCACCGGGACTAGCATGTTCTTC. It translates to CASSTGTSMFF.